Presented here are 24 T cell receptor beta chains from one specimen sequenced in a study of blood T cell repertoires in COVID-19. Measured with immunoSEQ multiplex PCR; TCRdb has only the in-frame clones, and not every one. Of about 150,000 clones listed, approximately 88% are singletons. Sequenced sample: PBMCs or T cells enriched from blood (not recorded which). Source of these receptors: a man between 65 and 85 years old who had been exposed to COVID-19.

For the CDR3, the DNA is TGTGCCAGCACGACCGCAGGGACAGGGCGTTTCGAGCAGTACTTC. Its translation is CASTTAGTGRFEQYF. V usage is TRBV6-5 and J usage is TRBJ2-7; 9 bases line up with TRBD1. Germline lookup yields CDR1 MNHEY and CDR2 SVGAGI. With 7 bases clipped from V and 6 bases from J, the junction kept 13 bases outside the gene matches. There are 15 residues in the CDR3.

J is TRBJ2-3 and V is TRBV24-1; no definite D call. Germline V gene lookup returns CDR1 KGHDR and CDR2 SFDVKD. The length of the CDR3 is 15 residues. Trimming left V 4 bases short and J 0 bases short, with 10 bases between. The CDR3 nucleotides are TGTGCCACCAGTGACGAGACATCTAGCACAGATACGCAGTATTTT. Its protein is CATSDETSSTDTQYF.

J is TRBJ2-1 and V is TRBV11-3; 8 bases align to TRBD2. Germline V lookup: CDR1 SGHNT, CDR2 YENEEA. The CDR3 runs to 15 residues. V lost 2 bases and J lost 5; bases outside the gene matches: 5. The CDR3 spells CASSLMAGGHNEQFF. The DNA for the CDR3 is TGTGCCAGCAGCTTAATGGCGGGAGGCCACAATGAGCAGTTCTTC. Combining the CDR3 with reference TRBV11-3 and TRBJ2-1 gives the whole variable domain EAGVVQSPRYKIIEKKQPVAFWCNPISGHNTLYWYLQNLGQGPELLIRYENEEAVDDSQLPKDRFSAERLKGVDSTLKIQPAELGDSAVYLCASSLMAGGHNEQFFGPGTRLTVL.

The CDR3 is CASSQLRGRTEKLFF. The CDR3 DNA reads TGCGCCAGCAGCCAACTTAGGGGGCGTACTGAAAAACTGTTTTTT. This rearrangement joins TRBV4-1 to TRBJ1-4, with TRBD1 matching 7 bases. V lost 2 bases and J lost 7; bases outside the gene matches: 7. CDR1 and CDR2 from the germline V gene are MGHRA and YSYEKL. The CDR3 has 15 amino acids.

The CDR3 region is CASSLTGSDEKLFF. CDR3 coding DNA: TGTGCCAGCAGCTTGACAGGATCGGATGAAAAACTGTTTTTT. The V gene is TRBV9, the J gene TRBJ1-4, with a tentative D call TRBD1 (6 bases). Germline V gene lookup returns CDR1 SGDLS and CDR2 YYNGEE. V was cut by 4 bases and J by 6 bases, with 13 bases left in between. CDR3 length: 14 amino acids.

The rearrangement uses TRBV27 and TRBJ2-2, with 9 bases that match TRBD1. The CDR3 consists of 15 residues. V was clipped by 5 bases and J by 4 bases; unmatched bases: 5. Germline V lookup: CDR1 MNHEY, CDR2 SMNVEV (reference sequence). The CDR3 protein is CASSGSTGGTGELFF. The CDR3 DNA is TGTGCCAGCAGTGGGTCGACAGGGGGCACCGGGGAGCTGTTTTTT.

The V call is TRBV4-1, the J call TRBJ2-2, with 10 bases lining up with TRBD1. The CDR3 extends over 21 amino acids. Per germline, CDR1 MGHRA and CDR2 YSYEKL. With V trimmed by 3 bases and J by 3 bases, 19 bases remained unmatched. CDR3 protein: CASSHPNGQTTGGMDTGELFF. Written as DNA, the CDR3 is TGCGCCAGCAGCCACCCAAACGGCCAAACGACAGGGGGCATGGACACCGGGGAGCTGTTTTTT.

The gene calls are TRBV14 and TRBJ2-7; TRBD1 aligns across 8 bases. Germline V gene data show CDR1 as SGHDN and CDR2 as FVKESK. The CDR3 sequence is 15 residues long. The trim removed 4 bases at V and 0 bases at J, leaving 5 bases unmatched. The CDR3 nucleotides are TGTGCCAGCAGCCGGCAGGGGGCTCTCTCCTACGAGCAGTACTTC. Amino acid sequence: CASSRQGALSYEQYF.

The CDR3 sequence is CASSPNVFSTDTQYF. The CDR3 nucleotides are TGTGCCAGTAGCCCTAACGTCTTCAGCACAGATACGCAGTATTTT. The rearrangement links TRBV19 to TRBJ2-3, with unresolved D. Germline V CDR1 and CDR2: LNHDA, SQIVND (reference sequence). This CDR3 contains 15 residues. Deletions cut 6 bases from V and 0 bases from J, with 13 bases between.

The chain employs TRBV28 and TRBJ2-5; D not resolved. This CDR3 region has 13 residues. Per the germline V gene, CDR1 is MDHEN and CDR2 is SYDVKM. V lost 4 bases to trimming and J lost 2 bases, with 8 bases between them. The CDR3 spells CASSSGPQETQYF. For the CDR3, the DNA is TGTGCCAGCAGTTCAGGCCCACAAGAGACCCAGTACTTC. Supplemented by reference TRBV28 and TRBJ2-5, the full variable domain reads DVKVTQSSRYLVKRTGEKVFLECVQDMDHENMFWYRQDPGLGLRLIYFSYDVKMKEKGDIPEGYSVSREKKERFSLILESASTNQTSMYLCASSSGPQETQYFGPGTRLLVL.

The chain recombines TRBV19 with TRBJ1-5, with TRBD1 as a possible D gene (6 bases). The V gene's germline CDR1 is LNHDA and CDR2 SQIVND (reference sequence). There are 15 residues in the CDR3. Trimming shortened V by 1 base and J by 1 base, and 8 bases separated the two germline ends. For the CDR3, the DNA is TGTGCCAGTAGTATAGGTGGGGGCAGCAATCAGCCCCAGCATTTT. Its protein product is CASSIGGGSNQPQHF.

The chain links TRBV18 to TRBJ2-2; 10 positions match TRBD1. The CDR3 spans 14 residues. The germline V gene has CDR1 KGHSH and CDR2 LQKENI. The trim removed 3 bases at V and 7 bases at J, leaving 2 bases unmatched. The CDR3 DNA follows: TGTGCCAGCTCACCCGGGACAGGGGTCGGGGAGCTGTTTTTT. Translation: CASSPGTGVGELFF.

J is TRBJ2-7 and V is TRBV25-1; 7 bases are a match to TRBD2. The trim removed 2 bases at V and 6 bases at J, leaving 4 bases unmatched. This CDR3 has 13 amino acids. Germline V gives CDR1 MGHDK, CDR2 SYGVNS. The CDR3 loop reads CASSEMLAGEQYF. DNA for the CDR3: TGTGCCAGCAGTGAAATGTTAGCGGGCGAGCAGTACTTC.

The chain couples TRBV3-1 (or the pseudogene TRBV3-2) to TRBJ2-7; unclear D gene. With 4 bases removed from V and 6 bases from J, the gap between germline ends came to 13 bases. Germline values: CDR1 LGHDT, CDR2 YNNKEL (reference sequence). The CDR3 consists of 13 residues. CDR3 nucleotide sequence: TGTGCCAGCAGCCTAGACCGCGCGAGCGAGCAGTACTTC. Its translation is CASSLDRASEQYF.

This chain uses TRBV11-2 with TRBJ2-3; D remains ambiguous. Germline V lookup: CDR1 SGHAT, CDR2 FQNNGV. CDR3 size: 15 residues. V shed 2 bases and J shed 0 bases, with 9 bases lying between them. CDR3 nucleotides: TGTGCCAGCAGCTTATCGAGTGCTAGCACAGATACGCAGTATTTT. Its protein is CASSLSSASTDTQYF.

The chain couples TRBV18 to TRBJ2-2, with D perhaps TRBD1 (6 bases). Germline V gene sequence: CDR1 KGHSH, CDR2 LQKENI. The CDR3 totals 17 residues. The germline V and J ends were trimmed by 3 bases and 4 bases, with 18 bases remaining between them. The CDR3 region is CASSPPGPGVITGELFF. The DNA of the CDR3 is TGTGCCAGCTCACCCCCTGGGCCAGGGGTAATCACCGGGGAGCTGTTTTTT. The full variable domain, with the rest looked up from reference TRBV18 and TRBJ2-2, is NAGVMQNPRHLVRRRGQEARLRCSPMKGHSHVYWYRQLPEEGLKFMVYLQKENIIDESGMPKERFSAEFPKEGPSILRIQQVVRGDSAAYFCASSPPGPGVITGELFFGEGSRLTVL.

The rearrangement uses TRBV7-6 and TRBJ2-7, with TRBD1 as a possible D gene (5 bases). This CDR3 has 15 residues. The ends were cut back, 8 bases at V and 3 bases at J, with 20 bases in the middle. Germline V gives CDR1 SGHVS, CDR2 FNYEAQ. DNA for the CDR3: TGTGCCAGCTCCGTCTATGACAGCGACATCTACGAGCAGTACTTC. This translates into CASSVYDSDIYEQYF. The variable domain in full, with the rest retrieved from reference TRBV7-6 and TRBJ2-7, is GAGVSQSPRYKVTKRGQDVALRCDPISGHVSLYWYRQALGQGPEFLTYFNYEAQQDKSGLPNDRFSAERPEGSISTLTIQRTEQRDSAMYRCASSVYDSDIYEQYFGPGTRLTVT.

As for this clone: A read error is possible here, since a much larger clone lies one base away. Other nucleotide sequences in the sample specify the same CDR3. The gene calls are TRBV5-1 and TRBJ1-3; no reliable D call. The V end was cut by 2 bases, the J end by 0 bases, with 6 bases between. Per the germline V gene, CDR1 is SGHRS and CDR2 is YFSETQ. This CDR3 has 14 residues. CDR3 loop: CASSLQTSGNTIYF. The CDR3 DNA reads TGCGCCAGCAGCTTACAGACCTCTGGAAACACCATATATTTT.

The rearrangement joins TRBV6-5 to TRBJ2-2; the D gene is possibly TRBD1 (5 bases). Trimming took 8 bases from V and 5 from J, leaving 15 bases between them. Germline V gives CDR1 MNHEY, CDR2 SVGAGI. CDR3 length equals 14 residues. The CDR3 reads CASSGGAGTGELFF. Here the CDR3 DNA reads TGTGCCAGCTCTGGTGGGGCAGGGACCGGGGAGCTGTTTTTT.

The CDR3 spells CASSLHTRGSSYNEQFF. CDR3 coding DNA: TGTGCCAGCAGCCTCCATACGCGGGGGAGCTCCTACAATGAGCAGTTCTTC. The chain combines TRBV3-1 (or the pseudogene TRBV3-2) with TRBJ2-1, with 7 bases fitting TRBD2. The CDR3 totals 17 residues. Germline CDR1 and CDR2: LGHDT and YNNKEL (reference sequence). Losses at the gene ends were 4 bases for V and 0 bases for J; bases not matched to a gene: 9.

V and J are TRBV9 and TRBJ2-7, with D tentatively TRBD2 (7 bases). The V and J ends lost 2 bases and 0 bases respectively, with 15 bases between them. CDR1 and CDR2 (germline): SGDLS, YYNGEE. The CDR3 has 16 residues. CDR3 in amino acids: CASSVGGGAISYEQYF. DNA for the CDR3: TGTGCCAGCAGCGTTGGTGGGGGGGCTATCTCCTACGAGCAGTACTTC. The full variable domain, completed using reference TRBV9 and TRBJ2-7, is DSGVTQTPKHLITATGQRVTLRCSPRSGDLSVYWYQQSLDQGLQFLIQYYNGEERAKGNILERFSAQQFPDLHSELNLSSLELGDSALYFCASSVGGGAISYEQYFGPGTRLTVT.

Note on this clone: In the same sample, other DNA sequences code for this CDR3. The chain uses TRBV15 and TRBJ2-7; 7 bases line up with TRBD2. V dropped 0 bases and J dropped 5; count of bases not matched to a gene: 7. Germline values: CDR1 LNHNV, CDR2 YYDKDF (reference sequence). The CDR3 is made up of 15 amino acids. CDR3 sequence: CATSRDPGGSDEQYF. The CDR3 coding sequence is TGTGCCACCAGCAGAGATCCCGGCGGGAGTGACGAGCAGTACTTC.

The V call is TRBV27, the J call TRBJ1-2; D is perhaps TRBD1 (6 bases). This CDR3 region has 14 residues. From germline, CDR1 is MNHEY and CDR2 SMNVEV (reference sequence). Between the trimmed V and J ends, which lost 2 bases and 4 bases, there was a span of 11 bases. Here the CDR3 DNA reads TGTGCCAGCAGTTTAAACAGGGATGCCTATGGCTACACCTTC. It translates to CASSLNRDAYGYTF.

This clone was recorded only once. In DNA, the CDR3 is TGTGCCAGCTGGGACTTGGGGTATTCACCCCTCCACTTT. Protein product: CASWDLGYSPLHF. The rearrangement uses TRBV19 and TRBJ1-6; the D gene is possibly TRBD1 (5 bases). Germline values: CDR1 LNHDA, CDR2 SQIVND (reference sequence). CDR3 length: 13 amino acids. Trimming took off 9 bases at V and 8 bases at J, with 14 bases between the two ends. Based on the CDR3 plus reference TRBV19 and TRBJ1-6, the full variable domain is DGGITQSPKYLFRKEGQNVTLSCEQNLNHDAMYWYRQDPGQGLRLIYYSQIVNDFQKGDIAEGYSVSREKKESFPLTVTSAQKNPTAFYLCASWDLGYSPLHFGNGTRLTVT.